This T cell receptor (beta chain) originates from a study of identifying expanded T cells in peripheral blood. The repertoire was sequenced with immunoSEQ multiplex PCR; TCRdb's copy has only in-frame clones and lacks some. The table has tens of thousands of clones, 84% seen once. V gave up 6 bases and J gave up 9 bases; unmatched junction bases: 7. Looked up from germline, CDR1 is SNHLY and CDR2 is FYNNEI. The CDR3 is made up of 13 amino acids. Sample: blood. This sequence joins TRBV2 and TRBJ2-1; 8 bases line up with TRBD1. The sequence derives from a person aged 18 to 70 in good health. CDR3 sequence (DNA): TGTGCCAGCAGGCCGGGACAGGAGGGTGAGCAGTTCTTC. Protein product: CASRPGQEGEQFF.